This T cell receptor beta chain stems from a study of Ad26.COV2.S vaccination and SARS-CoV-2 variants (dated by TCRdb to the early 2020s). Study-wide context: Donors in the vaccine arm were drawn from COV1001, a phase I-IIa trial of Ad26.COV2.S in healthy adults that was multicentre, randomized, double-blind and placebo-controlled. Ad26.COV2.S was administered intramuscularly at 5 x 10^10 or 1 x 10^11 viral particles, either as a single shot or as two shots given 56 days apart. TCRbeta repertoire sequencing was used to assess the specificity and breadth of SARS-CoV-2-reactive T cell receptors after Ad26.COV2.S vaccination. The TCR-sequenced set comprised around 30 samples: some 20 Ad26.COV2.S vaccine recipients, 5 placebo recipients and 8 SARS-CoV-2 convalescent individuals. Trial participants were randomized into five groups of five: low-dose or high-dose Ad26.COV2.S given once or twice, or placebo on both occasions. Investigators remained blinded to trial group allocation during experiments and outcome assessment. Broad study findings and their caveats: Compared with placebo recipients, Ad26.COV2.S recipients showed higher spike-specific TCR breadth (P = 0.0014). The study lacked the statistical power to compare responses across vaccine doses or regimens. After vaccination, substantial breadth of spike-specific CD8+ and CD4+ T cell responses was reported. According to the authors, total T cell responses may have been underestimated by the TCR breadth and depth analyses. Comparable non-spike TCR breadth was observed between vaccine and placebo recipients, consistent with only spike being contained in the vaccine.

The immunoSEQ Assay was used to sequence TCRbeta CDR3 regions. After extraction, genomic DNA underwent amplification by bias-controlled multiplex PCR, followed by high-throughput sequencing. In the paper's pipeline: To quantify the absolute abundance of every unique TCRbeta CDR3 region, sequences were collapsed and filtered. T cell fraction was estimated by normalizing TCRbeta template counts to usable DNA, with usable DNA measured through amplification of reference genes found in all nucleated cells. Repertoire TCRs were annotated as SARS-CoV-2-specific when V gene, CDR3 amino acid sequence and J gene were exactly matched to a known reactive TCR set. The reference SARS-CoV-2 TCR set was derived from MIRA and filtered for enrichment in COVID-19-positive ImmuneCODE repertoires, a step that removed public or cross-reactive TCRs. Using the MIRA antigens, annotated TCRs were further analysed by specific ORF or by position within an ORF. Breadth was defined as the number of annotated unique rearrangements divided by the total number of unique productive rearrangements, and depth was defined as the summed frequency of the annotated unique rearrangements. TCR breadth was compared between groups using two-sided Wilcoxon rank-sum tests. This immuneACCESS table, as held by TCRdb, lists in-frame sequences with V and J called but not all clones. Of the missing ones, under half trace to an unresolved V gene in checked studies; the others have no known cause. The V and J calls and clone size are taken from that table; D and trimming were inferred from the DNA. The sample includes 400,000 to 500,000 clones, with roughly 87% observed a single time. Jointly, the top ten make up 2.5% of the sample.

The sample's treatment or condition label is to be understood as: approximately 18 received Ad26.COV2.S at low or high dose, single or two shots; about 5 received placebo; per-sample allocation not given. Repertoires of vaccine and placebo recipients were sequenced from samples collected on day 63 after the first injection. Between 29 July and 7 August 2020, Cohort 1b enrolled some 25 adults aged 18-55 years at one site in Boston, USA. Ad26.COV2.S was a replication-incompetent adenovirus type 26 vector expressing a prefusion-stabilized SARS-CoV-2 spike protein from the original Wuhan strain. V has 6 bases trimmed and J has 5 bases trimmed; junction bases matching no gene number 9. CDR1 and CDR2 were assigned from the germline V gene as SNHLY and FYNNEI. The CDR3 has 14 amino acids, counting the end cysteine and phenylalanine. Kept here is only the CDR3 DNA, which spans 42 bases and is read in frame from base 1.

To note about this clone: Its antigen specificity is not known. No base quality values were provided; no much bigger clone lies one nucleotide off.

The receptor was isolated from a person aged 18-65 years who received the Ad26.COV2.S COVID-19 vaccine or a placebo. The sequence joins TRBV2 to TRBJ2-7; TRBD2 lines up with 8 middle nucleotides. This sample comprised peripheral blood, obtained in a trial of Ad26.COV2.S vaccine versus placebo. The CDR3 region has the sequence CASRSTGGADEQYF. In nucleotides, the sequence is TGTGCCAGCAGAAGTACGGGGGGGGCCGACGAGCAGTACTTC. Reference TRBV2 and TRBJ2-7 proteins supply the regions before and after the CDR3; the full variable domain is: EPEVTQTPSHQVTQMGQEVILRCVPISNHLYFYWYRQILGQKVEFLVSFYNNEISEKSEIFDDQFSVERPDGSNFTLKIRSTKLEDSAMYFCASRSTGGADEQYFGPGTRLTVT.